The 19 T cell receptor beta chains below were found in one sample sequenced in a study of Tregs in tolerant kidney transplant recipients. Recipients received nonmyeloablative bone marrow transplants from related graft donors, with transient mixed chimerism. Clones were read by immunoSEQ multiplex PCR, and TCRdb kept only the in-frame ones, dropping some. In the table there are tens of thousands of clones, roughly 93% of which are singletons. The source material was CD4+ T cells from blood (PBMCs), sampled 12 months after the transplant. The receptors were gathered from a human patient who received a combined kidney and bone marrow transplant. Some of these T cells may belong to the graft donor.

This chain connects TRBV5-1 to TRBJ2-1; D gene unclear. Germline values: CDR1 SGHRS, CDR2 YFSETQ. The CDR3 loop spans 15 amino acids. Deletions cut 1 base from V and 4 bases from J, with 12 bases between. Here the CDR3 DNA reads TGCGCCAGCAGCTTGCTGGTAGATTCATACAATGAGCAGTTCTTC. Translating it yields CASSLLVDSYNEQFF.

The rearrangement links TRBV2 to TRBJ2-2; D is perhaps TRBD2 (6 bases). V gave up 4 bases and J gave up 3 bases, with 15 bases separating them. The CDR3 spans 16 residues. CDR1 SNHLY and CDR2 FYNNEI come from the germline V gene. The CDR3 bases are TGTGCCAGCAGTGCTGAGGAGGGATGGGACACCGGGGAGCTGTTTTTT. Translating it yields CASSAEEGWDTGELFF.

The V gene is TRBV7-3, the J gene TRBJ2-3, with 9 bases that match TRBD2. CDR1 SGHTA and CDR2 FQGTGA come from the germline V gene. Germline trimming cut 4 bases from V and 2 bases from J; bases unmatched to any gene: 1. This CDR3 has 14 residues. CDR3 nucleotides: TGTGCCAGCAGCTCTAGCGGGGACACAGATACGCAGTATTTT. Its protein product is CASSSSGDTDTQYF.

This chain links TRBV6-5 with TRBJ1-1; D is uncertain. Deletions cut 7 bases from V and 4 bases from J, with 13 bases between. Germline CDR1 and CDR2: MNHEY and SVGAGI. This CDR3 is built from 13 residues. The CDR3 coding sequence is TGTGCCAGCATTTCTCGGTCGCCCACTGAAGCTTTCTTT. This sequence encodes CASISRSPTEAFF.

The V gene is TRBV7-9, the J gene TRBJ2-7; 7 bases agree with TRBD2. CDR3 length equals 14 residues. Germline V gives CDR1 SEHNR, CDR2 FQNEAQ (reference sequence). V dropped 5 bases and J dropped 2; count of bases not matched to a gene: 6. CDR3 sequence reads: CASSVWGTTYEQYF. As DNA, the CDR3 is TGTGCCAGCAGCGTTTGGGGGACTACCTACGAGCAGTACTTC.

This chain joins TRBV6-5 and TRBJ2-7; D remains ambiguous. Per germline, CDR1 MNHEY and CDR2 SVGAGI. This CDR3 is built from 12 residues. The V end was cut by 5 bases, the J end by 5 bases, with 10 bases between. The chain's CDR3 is CASSPLHHEQYF. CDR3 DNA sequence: TGTGCCAGCAGTCCGTTACATCACGAGCAGTACTTC.

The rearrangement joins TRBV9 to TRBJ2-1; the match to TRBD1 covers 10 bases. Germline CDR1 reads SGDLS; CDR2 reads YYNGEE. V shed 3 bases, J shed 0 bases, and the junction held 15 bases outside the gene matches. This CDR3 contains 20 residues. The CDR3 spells CASSGVRDRGRKSSYNEQFF. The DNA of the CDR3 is TGTGCCAGCAGCGGGGTAAGGGACAGGGGCAGGAAAAGCTCCTACAATGAGCAGTTCTTC.

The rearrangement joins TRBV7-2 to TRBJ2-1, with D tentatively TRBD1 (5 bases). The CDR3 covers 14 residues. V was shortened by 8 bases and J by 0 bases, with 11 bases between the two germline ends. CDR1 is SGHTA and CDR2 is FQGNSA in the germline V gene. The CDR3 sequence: CASDQGSSYNEQFF. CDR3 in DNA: TGTGCCAGCGATCAGGGTAGCTCCTACAATGAGCAGTTCTTC.

CDR3 nucleotides: TGTGCCAGCAGTTTCCTGGGGGGGGTAAAGACCCAGTACTTC. Translating gives CASSFLGGVKTQYF. The chain is built from TRBV28 and TRBJ2-5, with 7 bases lining up with TRBD2. The junction had 7 bases not matched to a gene; V was cut back by 3 bases and J by 6 bases. This CDR3 spans 14 amino acids. The germline CDR1 and CDR2 sequences are MDHEN and SYDVKM.

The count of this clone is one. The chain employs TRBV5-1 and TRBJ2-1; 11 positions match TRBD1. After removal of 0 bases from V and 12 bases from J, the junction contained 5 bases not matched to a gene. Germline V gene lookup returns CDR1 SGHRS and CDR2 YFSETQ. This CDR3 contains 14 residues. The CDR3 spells CASSLGPGTGGQFF. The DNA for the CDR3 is TGCGCCAGCAGCTTGGGTCCCGGGACAGGGGGGCAGTTCTTC.

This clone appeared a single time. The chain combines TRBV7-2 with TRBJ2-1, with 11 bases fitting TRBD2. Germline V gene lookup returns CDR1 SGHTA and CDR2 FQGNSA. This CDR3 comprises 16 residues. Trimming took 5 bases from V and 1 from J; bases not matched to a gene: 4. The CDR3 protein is CASSKGLAASYNEQFF. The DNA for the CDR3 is TGTGCCAGCAGCAAGGGACTAGCGGCTTCCTACAATGAGCAGTTCTTC.

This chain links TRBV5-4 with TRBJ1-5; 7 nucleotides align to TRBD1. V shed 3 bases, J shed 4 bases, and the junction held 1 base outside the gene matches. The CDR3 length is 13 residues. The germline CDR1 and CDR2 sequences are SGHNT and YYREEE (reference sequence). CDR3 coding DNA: TGTGCCAGCAGCTGGGACAGAAATCAGCCCCAGCATTTT. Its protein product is CASSWDRNQPQHF.

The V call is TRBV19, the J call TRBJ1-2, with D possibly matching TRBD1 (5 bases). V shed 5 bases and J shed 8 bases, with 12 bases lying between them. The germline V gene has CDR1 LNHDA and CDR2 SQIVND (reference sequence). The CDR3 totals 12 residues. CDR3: CASSVLTAGYTF. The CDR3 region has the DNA TGTGCCAGTAGTGTGCTGACAGCCGGCTACACCTTC.

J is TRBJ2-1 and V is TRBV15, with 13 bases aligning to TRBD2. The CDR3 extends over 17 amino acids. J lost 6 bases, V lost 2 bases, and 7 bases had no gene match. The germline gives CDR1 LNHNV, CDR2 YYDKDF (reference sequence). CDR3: CATSRPTSGRLSNEQFF. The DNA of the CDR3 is TGTGCCACCAGCAGACCGACTAGCGGGAGGCTGTCCAATGAGCAGTTCTTC.

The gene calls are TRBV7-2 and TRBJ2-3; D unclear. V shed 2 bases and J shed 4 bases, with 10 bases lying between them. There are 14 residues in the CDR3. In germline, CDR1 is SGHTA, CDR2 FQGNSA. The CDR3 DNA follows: TGTGCCAGCAGCTTATCGCGGAGCGCAGATACGCAGTATTTT. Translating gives CASSLSRSADTQYF.

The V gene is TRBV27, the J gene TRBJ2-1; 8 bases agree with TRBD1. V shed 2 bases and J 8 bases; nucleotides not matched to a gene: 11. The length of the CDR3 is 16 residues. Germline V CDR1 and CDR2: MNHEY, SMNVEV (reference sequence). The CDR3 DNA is TGTGCCAGCAGTTTAAGGGGGACAGGTTCCTCGGATGAGCAGTTCTTC. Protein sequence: CASSLRGTGSSDEQFF.

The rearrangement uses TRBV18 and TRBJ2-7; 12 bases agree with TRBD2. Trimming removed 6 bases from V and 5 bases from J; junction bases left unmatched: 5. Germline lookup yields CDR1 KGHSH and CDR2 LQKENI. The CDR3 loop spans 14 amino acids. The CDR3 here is CASSLRLAGDEQYF. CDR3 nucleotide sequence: TGTGCCAGCTCCCTTCGACTAGCGGGAGACGAGCAGTACTTC.

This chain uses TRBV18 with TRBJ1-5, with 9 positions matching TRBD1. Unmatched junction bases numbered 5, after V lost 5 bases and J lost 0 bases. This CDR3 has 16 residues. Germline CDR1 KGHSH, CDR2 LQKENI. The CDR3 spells CASSSGTGLSNQPQHF. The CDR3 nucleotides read TGTGCCAGCTCATCAGGGACAGGGCTTAGCAATCAGCCCCAGCATTTT.

CDR3 residues: CASSPLGTYNYGYTF. CDR3 coding DNA: TGTGCCAGCTCACCATTGGGGACTTACAACTATGGCTACACCTTC. The V call is TRBV18, the J call TRBJ1-2, with a possible D match to TRBD1 (5 bases). Germline CDR1 is KGHSH and CDR2 is LQKENI. Between the trimmed V and J ends, which lost 2 bases and 2 bases, there was a span of 12 bases. The CDR3 sequence is 15 residues long.